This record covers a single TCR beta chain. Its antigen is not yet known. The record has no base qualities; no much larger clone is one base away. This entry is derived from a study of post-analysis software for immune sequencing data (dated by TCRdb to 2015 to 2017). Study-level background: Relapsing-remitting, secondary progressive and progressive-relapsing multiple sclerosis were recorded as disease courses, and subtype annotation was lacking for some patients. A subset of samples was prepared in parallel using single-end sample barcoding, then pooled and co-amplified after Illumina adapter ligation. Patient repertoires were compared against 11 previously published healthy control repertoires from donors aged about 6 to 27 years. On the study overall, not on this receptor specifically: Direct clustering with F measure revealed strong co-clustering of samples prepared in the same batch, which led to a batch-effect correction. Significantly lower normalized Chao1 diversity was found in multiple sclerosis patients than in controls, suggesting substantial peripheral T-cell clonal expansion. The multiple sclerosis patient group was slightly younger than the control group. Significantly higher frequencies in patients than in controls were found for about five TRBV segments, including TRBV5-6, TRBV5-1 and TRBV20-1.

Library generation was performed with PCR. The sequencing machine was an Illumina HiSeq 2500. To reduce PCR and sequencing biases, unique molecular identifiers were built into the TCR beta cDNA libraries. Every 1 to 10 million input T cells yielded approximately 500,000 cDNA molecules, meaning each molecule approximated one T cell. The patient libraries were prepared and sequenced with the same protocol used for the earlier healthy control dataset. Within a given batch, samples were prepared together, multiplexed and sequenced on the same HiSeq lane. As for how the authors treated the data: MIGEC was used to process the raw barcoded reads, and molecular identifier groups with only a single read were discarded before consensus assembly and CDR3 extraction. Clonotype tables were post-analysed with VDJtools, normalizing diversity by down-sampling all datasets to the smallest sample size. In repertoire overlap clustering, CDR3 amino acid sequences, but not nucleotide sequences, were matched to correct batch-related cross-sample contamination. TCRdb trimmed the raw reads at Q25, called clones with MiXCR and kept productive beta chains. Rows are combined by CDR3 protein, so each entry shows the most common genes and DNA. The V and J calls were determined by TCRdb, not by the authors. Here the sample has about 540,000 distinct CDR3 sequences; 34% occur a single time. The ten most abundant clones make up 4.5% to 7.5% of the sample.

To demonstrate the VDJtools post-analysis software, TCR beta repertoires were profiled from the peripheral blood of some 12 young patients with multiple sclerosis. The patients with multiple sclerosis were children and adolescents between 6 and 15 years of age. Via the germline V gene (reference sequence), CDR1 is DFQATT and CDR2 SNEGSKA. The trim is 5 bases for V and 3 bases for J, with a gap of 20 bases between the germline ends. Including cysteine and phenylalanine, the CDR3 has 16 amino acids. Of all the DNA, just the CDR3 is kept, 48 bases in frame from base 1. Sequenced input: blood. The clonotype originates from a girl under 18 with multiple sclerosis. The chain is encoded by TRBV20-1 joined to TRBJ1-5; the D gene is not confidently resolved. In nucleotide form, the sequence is TGCAGTGCTGGACCCCCCGGGGTAGGTGACAATCAGCCCCAGCATTTT. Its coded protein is CSAGPPGVGDNQPQHF.